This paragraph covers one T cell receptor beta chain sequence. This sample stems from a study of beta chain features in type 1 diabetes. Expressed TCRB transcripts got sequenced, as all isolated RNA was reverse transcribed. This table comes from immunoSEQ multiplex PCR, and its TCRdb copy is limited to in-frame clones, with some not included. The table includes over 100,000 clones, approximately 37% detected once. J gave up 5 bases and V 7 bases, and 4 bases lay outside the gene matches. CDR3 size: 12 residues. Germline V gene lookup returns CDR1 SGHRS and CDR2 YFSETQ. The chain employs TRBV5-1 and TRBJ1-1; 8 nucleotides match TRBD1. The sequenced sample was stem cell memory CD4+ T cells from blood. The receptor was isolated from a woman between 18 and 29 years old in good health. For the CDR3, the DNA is TGCGCCAGCCGGACAGGGTCAACTGAAGCTTTCTTT. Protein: CASRTGSTEAFF.